This is a list of T cell receptor beta chains from one sample in a study of CD8 T cells in Susac syndrome. In TCRdb, the immunoSEQ multiplex PCR reads were re-called with MiXCR into one record per CDR3 protein. The profile covers some 150,000 distinct CDR3 sequences, with 85% to 95% appearing a single time and 0.15% to 0.2% taken by the ten largest. Sequencing input: CD4+ T cells from PBMCs. Receptors originate from a human donor with Susac syndrome. Each CDR3 is given with its conserved first and last residue.

cdr3_aa: CASSLGGFTDTQYF; v_call: TRBV7-9
cdr3_aa: CASEEGPSSYEQYF; v_call: TRBV5-1
cdr3_aa: CASSYPGTHYGYTF; v_call: TRBV6-5
cdr3_aa: CASSLNPPQETQYF; v_call: TRBV5-1
cdr3_aa: CASSHSTDRGNQPQHF; v_call: TRBV4-3
cdr3_aa: CASSVGGGLTYEQYF; v_call: TRBV9
cdr3_aa: CSAGTGKTEAFF; v_call: TRBV29-1
cdr3_aa: CASSVHDSSSYNEQFF; v_call: TRBV9
cdr3_aa: CASSKDRNSYEQYF; v_call: TRBV7-3
cdr3_aa: CSVRIGLAGGRYTGELFF; v_call: TRBV29-1
cdr3_aa: CASSQGAANYGYTF; v_call: TRBV3-1
cdr3_aa: CSAGDRNPYEQYF; v_call: TRBV20-1
cdr3_aa: CASSLGAAGNIQYF; v_call: TRBV7-2
cdr3_aa: CSVRGADSPLHF; v_call: TRBV29-1
cdr3_aa: CSVETATYNEQFF; v_call: TRBV29-1
cdr3_aa: CSARGLAGAEETQYF; v_call: TRBV20-1
cdr3_aa: CSAGRDSRSYEQYF; v_call: TRBV20-1
cdr3_aa: CASSLDRTRRGGGFF; v_call: TRBV11-2
cdr3_aa: CASSEGSQIQPQHF; v_call: TRBV6-1
cdr3_aa: CSARGVGWEKLFF; v_call: TRBV20-1
cdr3_aa: CASSYNSNQPQHF; v_call: TRBV18
cdr3_aa: CATSPGGGNTGELFF; v_call: TRBV15
cdr3_aa: CSAPRQGYSYEQYF; v_call: TRBV20-1
cdr3_aa: CASSQGGGGEPGYTF; v_call: TRBV3-1
cdr3_aa: CASSQDERTVYEQYF; v_call: TRBV4-2
cdr3_aa: CASSVGAAYNSPLHF; v_call: TRBV9
cdr3_aa: CASTYGVNQPQHF; v_call: TRBV6-5
cdr3_aa: CASSDATSGWVGELFF; v_call: TRBV2
cdr3_aa: CASSFGAGQETQYF; v_call: TRBV5-1
cdr3_aa: CSVLQLAYGYTF; v_call: TRBV29-1
cdr3_aa: CASSQVTGVAGGSYEQYF; v_call: TRBV3-1
cdr3_aa: CASSLGVRGRGEQYF; v_call: TRBV5-4
cdr3_aa: CSARSMAGGSYEQYF; v_call: TRBV20-1
cdr3_aa: CSARANDGEQYF; v_call: TRBV20-1
cdr3_aa: CASSLNQVMNTEAFF; v_call: TRBV7-3
cdr3_aa: CASSVGGGLTDTQYF; v_call: TRBV9
cdr3_aa: CASRYSGPRGDTQYF; v_call: TRBV6-6
cdr3_aa: CASSQGWVGGTEQYF; v_call: TRBV4-1
cdr3_aa: CASSLTYTGELFF; v_call: TRBV27
cdr3_aa: CASRSRLTSADTQYF; v_call: TRBV7-2
cdr3_aa: CASSPNTGSSNQPQHF; v_call: TRBV18
cdr3_aa: CASSLEGRTTDTQYF; v_call: TRBV7-2
cdr3_aa: CASSSGLAGGPFNEQFF; v_call: TRBV5-1
cdr3_aa: CASSLEGRNQPQHF; v_call: TRBV11-2
cdr3_aa: CASSEALRGGGETQYF; v_call: TRBV6-1
cdr3_aa: CASTPGGLAGGKQYF; v_call: TRBV2
cdr3_aa: CASARPPYNEQFF; v_call: TRBV27